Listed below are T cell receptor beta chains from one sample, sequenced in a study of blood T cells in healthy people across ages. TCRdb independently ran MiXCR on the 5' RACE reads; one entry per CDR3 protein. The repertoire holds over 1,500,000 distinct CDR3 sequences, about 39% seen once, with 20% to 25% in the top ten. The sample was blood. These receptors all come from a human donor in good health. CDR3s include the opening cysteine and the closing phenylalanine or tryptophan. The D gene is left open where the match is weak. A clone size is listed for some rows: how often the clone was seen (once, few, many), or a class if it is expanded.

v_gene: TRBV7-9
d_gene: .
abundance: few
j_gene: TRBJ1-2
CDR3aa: CASAEGREGYTF
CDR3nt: TGTGCCAGCGCGGAGGGGAGGGAGGGCTACACCTTC

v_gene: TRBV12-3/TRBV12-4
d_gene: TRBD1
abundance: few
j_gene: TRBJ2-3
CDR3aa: CASPPLRDRKASNTDTQYF
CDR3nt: TGTGCCAGCCCCCCCCTCCGGGACAGGAAGGCCTCTAACACAGATACGCAGTATTTT

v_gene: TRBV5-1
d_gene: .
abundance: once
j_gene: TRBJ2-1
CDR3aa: CASSLAHGASYNEQFF
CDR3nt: TGCGCCAGCAGCTTGGCCCACGGGGCTTCCTACAATGAGCAGTTCTTC

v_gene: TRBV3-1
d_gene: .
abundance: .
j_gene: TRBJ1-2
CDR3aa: CASSQEVISDGYTF
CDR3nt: TGTGCCAGCAGCCAAGAAGTAATCTCGGATGGCTACACCTTC

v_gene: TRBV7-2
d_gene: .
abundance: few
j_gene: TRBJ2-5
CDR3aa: CASSLASRQETQYF
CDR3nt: TGTGCCAGCAGCTTAGCGTCCAGGCAAGAGACCCAGTACTTC

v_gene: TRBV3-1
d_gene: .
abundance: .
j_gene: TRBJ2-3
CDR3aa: CASSQSQGPSTDTQYF
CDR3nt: TGTGCCAGCAGCCAGTCACAGGGTCCTAGCACAGATACGCAGTATTTT

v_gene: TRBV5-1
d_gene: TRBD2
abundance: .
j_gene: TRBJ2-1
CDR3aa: CASSSGGENERFF
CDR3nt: TGCGCCAGCAGCTCTGGGGGGGAAAATGAGCGGTTCTTC

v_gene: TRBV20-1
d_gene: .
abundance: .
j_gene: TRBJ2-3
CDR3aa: CSARGREFTADTQYF
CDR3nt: TGCAGTGCTAGAGGTCGTGAATTCACCGCGGATACGCAGTATTTT

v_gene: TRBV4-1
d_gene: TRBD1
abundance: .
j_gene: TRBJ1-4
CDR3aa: CAGSYPGQTNEKLFF
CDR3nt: TGCGCCGGCAGCTATCCGGGACAGACTAATGAAAAACTGTTTTTT

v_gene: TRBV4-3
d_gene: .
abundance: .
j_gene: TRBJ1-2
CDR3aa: CASSQEELSNYGYTF
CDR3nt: TGCGCCAGCAGCCAAGAGGAGCTATCGAACTATGGCTACACCTTC

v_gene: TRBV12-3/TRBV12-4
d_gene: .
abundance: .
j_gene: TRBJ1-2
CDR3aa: CASSPWGANYGYTF
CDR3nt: TGTGCCAGCAGCCCGTGGGGAGCTAACTATGGCTACACCTTC

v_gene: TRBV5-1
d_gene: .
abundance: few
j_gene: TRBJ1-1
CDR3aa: CASSPGQSNTEAFF
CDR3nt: TGTGCCAGCTCACCGGGCCAATCGAACACTGAAGCTTTCTTT

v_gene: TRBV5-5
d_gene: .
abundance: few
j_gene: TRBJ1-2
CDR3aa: CASTRTDYGYTF
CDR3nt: TGTGCCAGCACCAGGACAGACTATGGCTACACCTTC

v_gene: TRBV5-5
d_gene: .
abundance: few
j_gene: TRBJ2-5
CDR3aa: CASSLGLQRSQETQYF
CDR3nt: TGTGCCAGCAGCTTAGGACTGCAACGGTCGCAGGAGACCCAGTACTTC

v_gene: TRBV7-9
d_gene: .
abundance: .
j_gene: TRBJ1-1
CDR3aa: CASSSPPGRGAQTEAFF
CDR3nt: TGTGCCAGCAGTTCCCCCCCGGGACGGGGGGCGCAGACTGAAGCTTTCTTT

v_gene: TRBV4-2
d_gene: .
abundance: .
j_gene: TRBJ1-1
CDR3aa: CASSQEPGRNTEAFF
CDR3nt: TGTGCCAGCAGCCAAGAACCAGGCCGGAACACTGAAGCTTTCTTT

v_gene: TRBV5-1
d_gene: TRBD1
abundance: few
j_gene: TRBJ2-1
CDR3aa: CASSLGGTGVYNEQFF
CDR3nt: TGCGCCAGCAGCTTGGGCGGGACAGGGGTGTACAATGAGCAGTTCTTC

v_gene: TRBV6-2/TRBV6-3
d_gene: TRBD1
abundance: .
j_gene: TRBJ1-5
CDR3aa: CASSPETGIYQPQHF
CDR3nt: TGTGCCAGCAGCCCCGAGACAGGGATCTATCAGCCCCAGCATTTT

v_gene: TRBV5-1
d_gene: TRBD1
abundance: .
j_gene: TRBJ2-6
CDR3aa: CASSLGDSYSGANVLTF
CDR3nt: TGCGCCAGCAGCTTGGGGGACAGCTACTCTGGGGCCAACGTCCTGACTTTC

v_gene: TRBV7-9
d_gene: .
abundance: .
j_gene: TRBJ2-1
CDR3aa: CASNPGLSYNEQFF
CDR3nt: TGTGCCAGCAACCCAGGGCTCTCATACAATGAGCAGTTCTTC

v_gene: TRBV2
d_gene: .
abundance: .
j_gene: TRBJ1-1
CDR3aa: CASSVGGFGTEAFF
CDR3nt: TGTGCCAGCAGTGTGGGGGGATTTGGCACTGAAGCTTTCTTT

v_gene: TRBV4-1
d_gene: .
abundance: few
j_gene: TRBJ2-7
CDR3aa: CASSQRQGLSYEQYF
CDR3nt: TGCGCCAGCAGCCAGCGACAGGGACTCTCCTACGAGCAGTACTTC

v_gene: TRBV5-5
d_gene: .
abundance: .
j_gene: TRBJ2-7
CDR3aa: CASSPLGGGDEQYF
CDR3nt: TGTGCCAGCAGTCCCCTGGGGGGGGGCGACGAGCAGTACTTC

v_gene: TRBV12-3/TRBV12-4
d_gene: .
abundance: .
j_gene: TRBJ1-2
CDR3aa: CARTLEGIYGYTF
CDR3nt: TGTGCCAGGACTCTCGAAGGGATCTATGGCTACACCTTC

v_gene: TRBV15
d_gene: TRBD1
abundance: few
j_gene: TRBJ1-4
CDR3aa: CATSRVPGQSSEKLFF
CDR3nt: TGTGCCACCAGCAGGGTACCGGGACAGTCTAGTGAAAAACTGTTTTTT

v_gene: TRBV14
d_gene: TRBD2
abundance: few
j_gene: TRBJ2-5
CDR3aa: CASSQGLAGETQYF
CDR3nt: TGTGCCAGCAGCCAGGGACTAGCTGGAGAGACCCAGTACTTC

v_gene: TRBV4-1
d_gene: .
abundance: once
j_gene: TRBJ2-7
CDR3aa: CASSQGPVGGLSYEQYF
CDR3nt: TGCGCCAGCAGCCAGGGGCCGGTGGGAGGCCTCTCCTACGAGCAGTACTTC

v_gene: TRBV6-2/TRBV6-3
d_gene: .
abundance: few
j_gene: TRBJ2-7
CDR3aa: CASSYSTGRGLEQYF
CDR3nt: TGTGCCAGCAGTTACTCGACTGGCAGGGGCCTCGAGCAGTACTTC